This TCR beta chain was recovered during a study of PD-1 blockade in classical Hodgkin lymphoma. Study outcomes and limitations: The diversity seen at baseline in complete responders resembled that of newly diagnosed patients.

Regarding time point: cycle 4 day 1 (C4D1), after more than five weeks of nivolumab. Each patient experienced a relapse that followed autologous stem cell transplantation, and brentuximab vedotin exposure varied. After PBMCs were thawed, their CD8+ T cells were isolated by magnetic negative selection. Regarding this clone: The antigen remains undetermined.

Germline values: CDR1 MNHEY, CDR2 SMNVEV (reference sequence). Deletions cut 4 bases from V and 4 bases from J, with 11 bases between. CDR3 length equals 14 residues. Measured with immunoSEQ multiplex PCR; TCRdb has only the in-frame clones, and not every one. The sample has some 18,000 clones, about nine tenths seen once; the top ten hold roughly 5%. This chain joins TRBV27 and TRBJ2-1; D may be TRBD2 (7 bases). The sequenced sample was CD8+ T cells from blood, obtained before the fourth cycle of nivolumab. The clonotype originates from a human donor with classical Hodgkin lymphoma. The CDR3 here is CASSSGGQYNEQFF. CDR3 nucleotide sequence: TGTGCCAGCAGTTCCGGGGGGCAATACAATGAGCAGTTCTTC.